This T cell receptor beta chain was identified in a study of T cell repertoires in cytomegalovirus infection (dated by TCRdb to the late 2010s). Notes on the research overall: Alongside well-studied HLA-B-restricted epitopes, the peptide stimulations were aimed at recently identified HLA-C-restricted CMV epitopes, whose presentation resists viral immunomodulation. Because public TCR beta signatures pointed to carriage of CMV infection together with the matching HLA type, the HLA type of each donor mattered for the analysis. The investigation overall reported the following: In both this cohort and an independent cohort of several hundred donors, the cumulative frequency of public TCR beta family members distinguished carriers of CMV infection plus the relevant HLA type. The ex vivo response was dominated by HLA-C-restricted CMV-specific TCR beta clonotypes, and the single most frequent clonotype in two of eight donors was supplied by these HLA-C-restricted clonotypes.

Details on this clonotype: Its recognized antigen is unknown. No much larger clone exists at a distance of one base, and base qualities are not known.

In the paper's terms, the treatment or condition label means: in vitro stimulation with specific CMV peptide epitopes to enrich CMV-specific T cells. The sequencing machine was an Illumina HiSeq 1500. The public reads were run again by TCRdb, first through fastp at Q25 and then through MiXCR, and only productive beta chains were kept. Identical CDR3 proteins give one entry, which carries the most common genes and DNA. The sample data list over 250,000 distinct CDR3 sequences, and around 20% of these were observed just once. Roughly 20% of the sample is taken by the ten largest. The junction shows trimming of 9 bases on V and 0 bases on J, plus 21 bases between the germline ends. The CDR3 starts with the cysteine, ends with the phenylalanine, and has 17 residues. The sequence is cut down to CDR3 DNA, 51 bases in frame from base 1. As encoded in the germline V gene (reference sequence), CDR1 is LNHDA while CDR2 is SQIVND.

The material sequenced was cultured PBMCs, taken from culture after CMV antigen stimulation. This receptor was taken from a human donor in good health (CMV status not recorded). Some clones in this sample may be carry-over from other donors' samples. Recombination connected TRBV19 to TRBJ1-3; possibly the D gene is TRBD1, per 6 matching bases. The bases read TGTGCCAGCACAAAGAATCCGGGACATTTCTCTGGAAACACCATATATTTT. Its protein is CASTKNPGHFSGNTIYF.